This T cell receptor beta chain was recorded in a study of blood T cell repertoires in COVID-19. The CDR3 loop spans 17 amino acids. Germline V gene sequence: CDR1 LGHDT, CDR2 YNNKEL (reference sequence). Unmatched junction bases numbered 13, after V lost 5 bases and J lost 4 bases. Data came from immunoSEQ multiplex PCR; TCRdb stores just in-frame clones and leaves some out. This sample has about 25,000 clones, with approximately 88% found just once. Sequencing was done on a sample of peripheral blood. This clonotype was sampled from a man between 65 and 85 years old with COVID-19, enrolled during active disease. The V call is TRBV3-1 (or the pseudogene TRBV3-2), the J call TRBJ1-1, with 10 bases fitting TRBD1. The CDR3 protein is CASSSLSTGGLGTEAFF. CDR3 coding DNA: TGTGCCAGCAGCTCTCTTTCGACAGGGGGCTTAGGCACTGAAGCTTTCTTT.